This T cell receptor (beta chain) was sequenced in a study of cytomegalovirus exposure and HLA in healthy donors. The PCR employed 60 Vbeta primers together with 13 Jbeta primers. Method: immunoSEQ multiplex PCR; TCRdb's copy keeps in-frame clones and lacks some. Here the sample spans about 91,000 clones, 64% being singletons. Trimming removed 1 base at V and 2 bases at J, with 11 bases between. This CDR3 has 15 amino acids. The V gene's germline CDR1 is SGHTA and CDR2 FQGNSA. Donors consisted of healthy bone marrow donors. Input material: PBMCs. V usage is TRBV7-2 and J usage is TRBJ1-2, with D uncertain. The sequence came from a human donor in good health. The CDR3, as DNA: TGTGCCAGCAGCTTAGGTCCAGTTTCGAACTATGGCTACACCTTC. Protein: CASSLGPVSNYGYTF.